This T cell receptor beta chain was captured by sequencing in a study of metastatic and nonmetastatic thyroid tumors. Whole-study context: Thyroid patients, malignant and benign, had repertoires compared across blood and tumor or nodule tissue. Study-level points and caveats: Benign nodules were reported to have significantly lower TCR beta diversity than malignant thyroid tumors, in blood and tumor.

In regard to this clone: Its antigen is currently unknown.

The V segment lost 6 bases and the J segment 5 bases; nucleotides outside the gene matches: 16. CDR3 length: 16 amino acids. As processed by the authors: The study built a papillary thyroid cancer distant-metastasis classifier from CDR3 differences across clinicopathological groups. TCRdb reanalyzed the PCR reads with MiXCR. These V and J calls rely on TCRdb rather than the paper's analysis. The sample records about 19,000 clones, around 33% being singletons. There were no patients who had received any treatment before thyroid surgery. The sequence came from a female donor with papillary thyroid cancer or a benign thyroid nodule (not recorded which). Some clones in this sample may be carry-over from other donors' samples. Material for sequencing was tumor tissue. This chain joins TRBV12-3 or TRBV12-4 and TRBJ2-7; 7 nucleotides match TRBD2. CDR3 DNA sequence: TGTGCCAGCAGCACAGGCCTAGGGCAGAGCGGGAACGAGCAGTACTTC. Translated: CASSTGLGQSGNEQYF.